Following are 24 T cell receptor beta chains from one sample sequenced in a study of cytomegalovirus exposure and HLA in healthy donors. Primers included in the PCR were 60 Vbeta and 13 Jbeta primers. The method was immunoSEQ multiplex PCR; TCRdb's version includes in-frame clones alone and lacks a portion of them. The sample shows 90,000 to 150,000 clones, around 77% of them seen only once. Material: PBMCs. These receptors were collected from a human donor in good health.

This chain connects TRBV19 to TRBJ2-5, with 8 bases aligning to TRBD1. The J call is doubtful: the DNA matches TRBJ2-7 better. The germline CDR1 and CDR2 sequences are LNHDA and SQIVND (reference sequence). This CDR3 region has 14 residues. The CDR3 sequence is CASRKGQGSYEQYF. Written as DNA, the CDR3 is TGTGCCAGCCGGAAAGGACAGGGTAGTTACGAGCAGTACTTC.

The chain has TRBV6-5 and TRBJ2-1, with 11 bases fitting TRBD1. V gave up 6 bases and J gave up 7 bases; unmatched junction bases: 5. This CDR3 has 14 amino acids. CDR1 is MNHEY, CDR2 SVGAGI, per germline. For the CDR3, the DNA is TGTGCCAGCAGCAAGGGACAGGGGGGGAATGAGCAGTTCTTC. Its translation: CASSKGQGGNEQFF.

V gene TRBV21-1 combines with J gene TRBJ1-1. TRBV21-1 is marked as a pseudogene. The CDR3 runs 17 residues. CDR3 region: CASSSIREIQLHTEAFF. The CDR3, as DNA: TGTGCCAGCAGCAGCATCCGGGAGATTCAACTGCACACTGAAGCTTTCTTT.

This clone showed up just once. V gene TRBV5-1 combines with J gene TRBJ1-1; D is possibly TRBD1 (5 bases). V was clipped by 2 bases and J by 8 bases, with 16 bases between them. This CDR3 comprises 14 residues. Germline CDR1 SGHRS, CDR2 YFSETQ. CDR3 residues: CASSFAGRGGEAFF. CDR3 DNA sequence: TGCGCCAGCAGCTTTGCCGGACGGGGGGGAGAAGCTTTCTTT.

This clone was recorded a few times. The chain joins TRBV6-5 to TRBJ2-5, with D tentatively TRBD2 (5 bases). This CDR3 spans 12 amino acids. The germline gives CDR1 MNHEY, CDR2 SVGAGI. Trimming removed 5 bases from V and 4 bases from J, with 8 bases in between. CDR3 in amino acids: CASSDEGETQYF. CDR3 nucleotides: TGTGCCAGCAGTGACGAGGGAGAGACCCAGTACTTC.

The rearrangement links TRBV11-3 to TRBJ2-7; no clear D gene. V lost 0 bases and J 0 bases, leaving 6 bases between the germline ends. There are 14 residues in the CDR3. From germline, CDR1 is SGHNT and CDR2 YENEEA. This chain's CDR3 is CASSLELSSYEQYF. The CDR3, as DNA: TGTGCCAGCAGCTTAGAGCTCAGCTCCTACGAGCAGTACTTC.

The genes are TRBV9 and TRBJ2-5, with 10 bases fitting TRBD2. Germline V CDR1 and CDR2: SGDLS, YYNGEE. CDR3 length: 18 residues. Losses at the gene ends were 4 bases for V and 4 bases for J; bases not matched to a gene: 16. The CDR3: CASSPTPGASGSGETQYF. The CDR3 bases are TGTGCCAGCAGCCCAACCCCCGGCGCTAGCGGGAGTGGAGAGACCCAGTACTTC.

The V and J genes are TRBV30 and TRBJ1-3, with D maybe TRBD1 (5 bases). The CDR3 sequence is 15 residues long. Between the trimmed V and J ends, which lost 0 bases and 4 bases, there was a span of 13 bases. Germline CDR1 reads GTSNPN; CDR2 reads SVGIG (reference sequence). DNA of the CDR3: TGTGCCTGGAGTGTAAGGGGCCCTGGAGGAAACACCATATATTTT. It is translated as CAWSVRGPGGNTIYF. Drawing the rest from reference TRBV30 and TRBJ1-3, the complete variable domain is SQTIHQWPATLVQPVGSPLSLECTVEGTSNPNLYWYRQAAGRGLQLLFYSVGIGQISSEVPQNLSASRPQDRQFILSSKKLLLSDSGFYLCAWSVRGPGGNTIYFGEGSWLTVV.

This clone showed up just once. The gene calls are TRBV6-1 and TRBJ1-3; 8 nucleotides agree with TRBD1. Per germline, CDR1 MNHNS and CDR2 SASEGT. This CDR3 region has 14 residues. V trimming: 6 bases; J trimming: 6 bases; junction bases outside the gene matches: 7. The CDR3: CASRAQGGENTIYF. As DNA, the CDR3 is TGTGCCAGCAGAGCACAGGGGGGCGAAAACACCATATATTTT.

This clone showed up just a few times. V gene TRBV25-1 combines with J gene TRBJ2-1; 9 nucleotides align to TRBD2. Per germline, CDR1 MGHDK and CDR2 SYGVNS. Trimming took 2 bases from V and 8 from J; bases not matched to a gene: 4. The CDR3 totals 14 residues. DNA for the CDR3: TGTGCCAGCAGTGAAGGTAGCGGGAGCGATGAGCAGTTCTTC. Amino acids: CASSEGSGSDEQFF.

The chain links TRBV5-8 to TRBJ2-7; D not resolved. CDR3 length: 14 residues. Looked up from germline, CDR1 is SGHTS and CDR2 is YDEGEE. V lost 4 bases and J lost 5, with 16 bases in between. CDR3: CASSRTAVGDEQYF. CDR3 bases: TGTGCCAGCAGCAGAACAGCAGTCGGCGACGAGCAGTACTTC.

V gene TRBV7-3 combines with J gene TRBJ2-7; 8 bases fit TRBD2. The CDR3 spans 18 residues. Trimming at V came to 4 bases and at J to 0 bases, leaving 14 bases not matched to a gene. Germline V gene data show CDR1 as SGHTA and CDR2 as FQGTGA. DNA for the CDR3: TGTGCCAGCAGCTGGACCGTGACTAGCGCGGTCCCCTCCTACGAGCAGTACTTC. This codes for CASSWTVTSAVPSYEQYF.

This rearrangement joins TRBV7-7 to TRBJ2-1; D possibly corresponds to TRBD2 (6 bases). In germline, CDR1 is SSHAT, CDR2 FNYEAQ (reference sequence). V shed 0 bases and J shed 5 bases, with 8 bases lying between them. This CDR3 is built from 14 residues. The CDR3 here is CASSLAGGDNEQFF. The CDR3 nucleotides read TGTGCCAGCAGCTTAGCGGGCGGGGACAATGAGCAGTTCTTC.

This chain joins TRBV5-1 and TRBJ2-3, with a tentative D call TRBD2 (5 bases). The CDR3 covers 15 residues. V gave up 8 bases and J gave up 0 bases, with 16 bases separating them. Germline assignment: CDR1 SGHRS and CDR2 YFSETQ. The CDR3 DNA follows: TGCGCCAGTGGGGAAATAGCGCTTAGCACAGATACGCAGTATTTT. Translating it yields CASGEIALSTDTQYF.

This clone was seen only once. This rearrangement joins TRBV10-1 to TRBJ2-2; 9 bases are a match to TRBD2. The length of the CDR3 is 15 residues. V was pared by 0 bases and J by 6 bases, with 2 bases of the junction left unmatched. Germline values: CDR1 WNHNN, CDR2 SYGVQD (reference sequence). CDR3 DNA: TGCGCCAGCAGTGAGTCTAGCGGGAGACCCGGGGAGCTGTTTTTT. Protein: CASSESSGRPGELFF.

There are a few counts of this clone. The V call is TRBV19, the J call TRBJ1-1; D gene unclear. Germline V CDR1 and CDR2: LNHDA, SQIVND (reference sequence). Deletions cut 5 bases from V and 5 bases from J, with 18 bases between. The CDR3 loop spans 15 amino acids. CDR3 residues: CASSSSPIRGTEAFF. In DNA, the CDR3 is TGTGCCAGTAGTTCCAGTCCTATTCGAGGTACTGAAGCTTTCTTT.

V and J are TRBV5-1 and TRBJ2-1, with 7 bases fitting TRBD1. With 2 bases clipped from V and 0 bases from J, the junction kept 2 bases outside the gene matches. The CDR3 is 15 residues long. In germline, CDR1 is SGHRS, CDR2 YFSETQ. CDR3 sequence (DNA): TGCGCCAGCAGCTTCGGACAGGTCTCCTACAATGAGCAGTTCTTC. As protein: CASSFGQVSYNEQFF.

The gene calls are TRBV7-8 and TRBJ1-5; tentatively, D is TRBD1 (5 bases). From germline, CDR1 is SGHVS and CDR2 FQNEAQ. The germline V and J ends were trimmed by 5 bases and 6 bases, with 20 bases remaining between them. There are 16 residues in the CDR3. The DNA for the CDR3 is TGTGCCAGCAGCCCTAAGCTTAGGGGACTCGGTCAGCCCCAGCATTTT. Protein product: CASSPKLRGLGQPQHF.

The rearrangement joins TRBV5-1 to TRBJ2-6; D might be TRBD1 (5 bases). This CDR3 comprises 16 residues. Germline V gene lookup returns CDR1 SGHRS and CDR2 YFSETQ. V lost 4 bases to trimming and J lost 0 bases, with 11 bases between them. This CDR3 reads CASSLIDSSGANVLTF. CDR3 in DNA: TGCGCCAGCAGCCTCATCGACAGCTCTGGGGCCAACGTCCTGACTTTC.

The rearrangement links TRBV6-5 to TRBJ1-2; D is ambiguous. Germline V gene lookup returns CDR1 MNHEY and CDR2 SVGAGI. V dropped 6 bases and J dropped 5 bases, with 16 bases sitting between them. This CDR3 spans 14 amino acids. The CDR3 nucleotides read TGTGCCAGCAGCCTCGGTGGGAGGGCTTATGGCTACACCTTC. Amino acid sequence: CASSLGGRAYGYTF.

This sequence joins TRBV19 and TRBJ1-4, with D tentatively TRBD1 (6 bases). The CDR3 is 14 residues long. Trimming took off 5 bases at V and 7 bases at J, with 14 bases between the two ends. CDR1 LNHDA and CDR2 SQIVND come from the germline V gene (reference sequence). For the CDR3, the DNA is TGTGCCAGTAGTGGGGGGGGCGCGGGTGAAAAACTGTTTTTT. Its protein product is CASSGGGAGEKLFF.

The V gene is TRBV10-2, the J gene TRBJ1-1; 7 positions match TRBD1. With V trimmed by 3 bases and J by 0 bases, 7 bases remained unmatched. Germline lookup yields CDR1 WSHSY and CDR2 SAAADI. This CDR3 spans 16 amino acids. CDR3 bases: TGCGCCAGCAGTGAAGTTTGGGACAGTATGAACACTGAAGCTTTCTTT. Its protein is CASSEVWDSMNTEAFF.

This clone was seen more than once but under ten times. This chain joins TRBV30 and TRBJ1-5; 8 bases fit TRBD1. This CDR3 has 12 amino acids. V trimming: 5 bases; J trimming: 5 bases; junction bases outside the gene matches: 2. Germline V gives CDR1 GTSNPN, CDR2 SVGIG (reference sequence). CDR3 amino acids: CAWGQGDQPQHF. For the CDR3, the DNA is TGTGCCTGGGGACAGGGAGATCAGCCCCAGCATTTT.

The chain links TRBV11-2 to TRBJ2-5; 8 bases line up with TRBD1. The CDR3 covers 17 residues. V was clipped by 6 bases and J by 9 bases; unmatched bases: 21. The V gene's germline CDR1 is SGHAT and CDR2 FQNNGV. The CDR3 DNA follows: TGTGCCAGCAGGCTAGGGGTCGGGGCAGGGGGCCACCAGGCCCAGTACTTC. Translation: CASRLGVGAGGHQAQYF.